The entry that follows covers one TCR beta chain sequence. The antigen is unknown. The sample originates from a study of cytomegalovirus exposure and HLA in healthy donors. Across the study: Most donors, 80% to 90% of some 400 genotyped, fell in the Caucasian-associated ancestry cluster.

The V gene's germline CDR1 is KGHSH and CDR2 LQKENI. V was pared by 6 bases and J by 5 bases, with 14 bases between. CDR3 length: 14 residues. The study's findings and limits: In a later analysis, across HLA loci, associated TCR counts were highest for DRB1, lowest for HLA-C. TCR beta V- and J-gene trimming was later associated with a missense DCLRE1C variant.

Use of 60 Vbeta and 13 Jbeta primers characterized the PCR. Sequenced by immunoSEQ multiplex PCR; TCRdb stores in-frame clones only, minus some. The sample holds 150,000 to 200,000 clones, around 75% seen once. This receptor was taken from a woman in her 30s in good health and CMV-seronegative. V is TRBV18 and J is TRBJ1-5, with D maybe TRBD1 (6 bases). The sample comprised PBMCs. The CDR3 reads CASSPGTIDQPQHF. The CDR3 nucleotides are TGTGCCAGCTCCCCTGGGACAATCGATCAGCCCCAGCATTTT.